These 18 T cell receptor beta chains originate from one sample sequenced in a study of regulatory T cells in long-lasting Graves disease. CDR3 regions were amplified by Arm-PCR using iRepertoire HTBI primers to build TCR beta libraries. Using its own MiXCR run on the multiplex PCR reads, TCRdb lists one record per CDR3 protein. Among 350,000 to 450,000 distinct CDR3 sequences listed, about 12% were seen once. Regarding time point: newly diagnosed GD, antithyroid drugs for less than 3 months. RNA extracted from PBMCs served as the sequencing template. This same sample was also taken into another study, of T cells in Graves' hyperthyroidism and ophthalmopathy.

Sequenced here: peripheral blood mononuclear cells (PBMCs), sampled at new diagnosis, from a patient treated with antithyroid drugs. The receptors here all came from a woman between 18 and 29 years old with Graves disease.

This clonotype has at least ten counts. The chain employs TRBV12-3 or TRBV12-4 and TRBJ2-4; D possibly corresponds to TRBD2 (6 bases). The CDR3 has 14 residues. Trimming left V 6 bases short and J 8 bases short, with 17 bases between. This chain's CDR3 is CASSPGLPGDIQYF. The CDR3 region has the DNA TGTGCCAGCAGCCCGGGACTCCCCGGAGACATTCAGTACTTC.

In this sample, this clonotype turned up many times. V gene TRBV2 combines with J gene TRBJ2-5; no firm D call. The CDR3 runs to 14 residues. CDR1 and CDR2 (germline): SNHLY, FYNNEI. V lost 7 bases, J lost 5 bases, and 17 bases lay in between. CDR3 DNA: TGTGCCAGCATCCGTCCAGATAGTTTCGAGACCCAGTACTTC. Translation: CASIRPDSFETQYF. Looking up the rest from reference TRBV2 and TRBJ2-5 gives the full variable domain: EPEVTQTPSHQVTQMGQEVILRCVPISNHLYFYWYRQILGQKVEFLVSFYNNEISEKSEIFDDQFSVERPDGSNFTLKIRSTKLEDSAMYFCASIRPDSFETQYFGPGTRLLVL.

In its sample, this clonotype was seen many times. V is TRBV7-3 and J is TRBJ2-1; D unclear. V was trimmed by 5 bases and J by 3 bases, leaving 8 bases between them. From germline, CDR1 is SGHTA and CDR2 FQGTGA. This CDR3 spans 13 amino acids. This chain's CDR3 is CASSNTDYNEQFF. The CDR3 coding sequence is TGTGCCAGCAGCAACACAGACTACAATGAGCAGTTCTTC.

There are many counts of this clonotype. The rearrangement joins TRBV6-2 or TRBV6-3 to TRBJ2-3, with 8 bases fitting TRBD1. Germline V gene lookup returns CDR1 MNHEY and CDR2 SVGEGT. The V segment lost 4 bases and the J segment 2 bases; nucleotides outside the gene matches: 14. The CDR3 extends over 18 amino acids. CDR3 loop: CASSSETRDRLYTDTQYF. The CDR3 DNA sequence: TGTGCCAGCAGTTCAGAGACCAGGGACAGGCTGTACACAGATACGCAGTATTTT.

This clonotype was seen many times. This chain uses TRBV5-1 with TRBJ2-1; 9 bases are a match to TRBD1. The CDR3 runs 16 residues. Looked up from germline, CDR1 is SGHRS and CDR2 is YFSETQ. V shed 0 bases, J shed 0 bases, and the junction held 1 base outside the gene matches. CDR3 amino acids: CASSLETGGSYNEQFF. In nucleotides, the CDR3 is TGCGCCAGCAGCTTGGAGACAGGGGGCTCCTACAATGAGCAGTTCTTC.

This chain joins TRBV6-2 or TRBV6-3 and TRBJ1-5; D gene uncertain. The V gene's germline CDR1 is MNHEY and CDR2 SVGEGT. CDR3 length equals 13 residues. The V gene lost 5 bases and the J gene lost 1 base, with 6 bases spanning the gap. CDR3 amino acids: CASSELSNQPQHF. CDR3 DNA: TGTGCCAGCAGTGAACTCAGCAATCAGCCCCAGCATTTT.

The chain couples TRBV5-4 to TRBJ2-1; TRBD2 matches at 13 bases. The J call is uncertain, as TRBJ2-5 better fits the DNA end. Germline assignment: CDR1 SGHNT and CDR2 YYREEE (reference sequence). The CDR3 extends over 18 amino acids. The CDR3 is CASSLTPLLAGGQETQYF. CDR3 DNA sequence: TGTGCCAGCAGCTTGACTCCCCTACTAGCGGGAGGGCAAGAGACCCAGTACTTC.

This clonotype was seen ten or more times. The V call is TRBV7-9, the J call TRBJ2-1, with 8 nucleotides matching TRBD2. Germline V gene data show CDR1 as SEHNR and CDR2 as FQNEAQ (reference sequence). The CDR3 extends over 16 amino acids. J gave up 7 bases and V 8 bases, and 16 bases lay outside the gene matches. The CDR3 reads CASLVAGLVTRNEQFF. The CDR3 DNA reads TGTGCCAGCCTGGTAGCGGGACTAGTCACCCGGAATGAGCAGTTCTTC.

The sample holds many counts of this clonotype. The V gene is TRBV2, the J gene TRBJ1-1; D ambiguous. Trimming shortened V by 7 bases and J by 4 bases, and 16 bases separated the two germline ends. Germline lookup yields CDR1 SNHLY and CDR2 FYNNEI. There are 14 residues in the CDR3. CDR3 sequence: CASTPDYRFTEAFF. The CDR3 nucleotides read TGTGCCAGCACCCCGGATTATCGGTTCACTGAAGCTTTCTTT.

The chain recombines TRBV5-1 with TRBJ1-1; D gene ambiguous. This CDR3 has 13 amino acids. Looked up from germline, CDR1 is SGHRS and CDR2 is YFSETQ. Trimming stripped 0 bases from V and 2 bases from J, with 5 bases between. In DNA, the CDR3 is TGCGCCAGCAGCTTGGTCATTAACACTGAAGCTTTCTTT. Its translation is CASSLVINTEAFF.

Concerning this clonotype: With a much larger clone just one base away, this may be a read error. This chain links TRBV6-5 with TRBJ2-7; D not certain. The CDR3 totals 15 residues. Germline loops: CDR1 MNHEY, CDR2 SVGAGI. CDR3 sequence: CTSSYSGSPPYEQYF. The CDR3 coding sequence is TGTACCAGCAGTTACTCGGGCTCCCCCCCTTACGAGCAGTACTTC.

This clonotype turned up a few times. The chain has TRBV7-9 and TRBJ1-5; 7 bases are shared with TRBD1. Germline loops: CDR1 SEHNR, CDR2 FQNEAQ (reference sequence). Germline trimming cut 4 bases from V and 1 base from J; bases unmatched to any gene: 7. There are 16 residues in the CDR3. In DNA form, the CDR3 reads TGTGCCAGCAGCTCGGTACAGGGGTCCAGCAATCAGCCCCAGCATTTT. Translated: CASSSVQGSSNQPQHF.

This clonotype occurred many times. The rearrangement links TRBV6-1 to TRBJ1-2, with 8 positions matching TRBD1. CDR1 MNHNS and CDR2 SASEGT come from the germline V gene. This CDR3 has 13 residues. Losses at the gene ends were 5 bases for V and 8 bases for J; bases not matched to a gene: 7. DNA for the CDR3: TGTGCCAGCAGTCGGGACAGGCTATGGGGCTACACCTTC. Protein product: CASSRDRLWGYTF.

This clonotype was observed many times. In DNA form, the CDR3 reads TGTGCCAGCAGTTTATACGGGACAGGGGTTGACACTGAAGCTTTCTTT. Translated: CASSLYGTGVDTEAFF. The chain employs TRBV27 and TRBJ1-1; 10 nucleotides align to TRBD1. V shed 1 base and J 3 bases; nucleotides not matched to a gene: 5. Germline V lookup: CDR1 MNHEY, CDR2 SMNVEV (reference sequence). This CDR3 comprises 16 residues.

This clonotype was counted at least ten times. The rearrangement uses TRBV6-2 or TRBV6-3 and TRBJ2-1; D possibly corresponds to TRBD1 (6 bases). Trimming shortened V by 4 bases and J by 12 bases, and 16 bases separated the two germline ends. The CDR3 length is 13 residues. Per germline, CDR1 MNHEY and CDR2 SVGEGT. For the CDR3, the DNA is TGTGCCAGCAGTTCCGAGACAGGCGCGAGGCAGTTCTTC. Protein product: CASSSETGARQFF.

This clonotype was picked up many times. This sequence joins TRBV2 and TRBJ1-5; D possibly corresponds to TRBD1 (5 bases). The CDR3 length is 14 residues. Trimming took off 6 bases at V and 3 bases at J, with 12 bases between the two ends. Germline loops: CDR1 SNHLY, CDR2 FYNNEI. CDR3 amino acids: CASSAPGPNQPQHF. The CDR3 bases are TGTGCCAGCAGCGCACCGGGGCCCAATCAGCCCCAGCATTTT. The variable domain in full, with the rest retrieved from reference TRBV2 and TRBJ1-5, is EPEVTQTPSHQVTQMGQEVILRCVPISNHLYFYWYRQILGQKVEFLVSFYNNEISEKSEIFDDQFSVERPDGSNFTLKIRSTKLEDSAMYFCASSAPGPNQPQHFGDGTRLSIL.

This clonotype was picked up a small number of times. J is TRBJ1-5 and V is TRBV7-8; 7 bases are a match to TRBD1. The CDR3 sequence is 15 residues long. Germline V gene data show CDR1 as SGHVS and CDR2 as FQNEAQ. V dropped 5 bases and J dropped 6; count of bases not matched to a gene: 10. The CDR3 region is CASSAIDRAPQPQHF. In nucleotides, the CDR3 is TGTGCCAGCAGCGCAATAGACAGGGCTCCTCAGCCCCAGCATTTT.

The sample holds many counts of this clonotype. The genes are TRBV7-2 and TRBJ2-5; D is uncertain. V was shortened by 3 bases and J by 2 bases, with 13 bases between the two germline ends. This CDR3 is built from 15 residues. The germline V gene has CDR1 SGHTA and CDR2 FQGNSA. The CDR3 sequence is CASSFVAATQETQYF. The CDR3 DNA is TGTGCCAGCAGCTTTGTGGCAGCTACGCAAGAGACCCAGTACTTC.